This record covers a single TCR beta chain. TCRdb recomputed calls from the 5' RACE reads with MiXCR, one row per CDR3 protein. The sample yields some 570,000 distinct CDR3 sequences, 20% to 25% seen once. The sample originates from a study of identical twins. Trimming removed 5 bases at V and 5 bases at J, with 12 bases between. Per germline, CDR1 DFQATT and CDR2 SNEGSKA (reference sequence). This CDR3 is built from 13 residues. In addition, the sample was reused for a study of yellow fever vaccine responses in identical twins.

Source material: CD4+ T cells sorted from blood. The chain employs TRBV20-1 and TRBJ2-2; D might be TRBD1 (8 bases). The TCR was taken from a woman aged 18 to 35 in good health. CDR3 sequence reads: CSAGQGGTGELFF. CDR3 coding DNA: TGCAGTGCTGGACAGGGAGGGACCGGGGAGCTGTTTTTT.